This T cell receptor beta chain emerged from a study of shared clonotypes between healthy human individuals. Germline assignment: CDR1 SGHRS and CDR2 YFSETQ. CDR3 length equals 14 residues. V gave up 0 bases and J gave up 2 bases, with 5 bases separating them. TCRdb keeps only in-frame clones here, not all; method: immunoSEQ multiplex PCR. Among about 2.4 million clones listed, roughly 93% were seen once. Details on this clone: Other DNA sequences in the same sample also yield this CDR3.

The V call is TRBV5-1, the J call TRBJ2-2, with D unclear. Sample: naive CD4+ T cells from PBMCs. Stated subset: CD45RA+ positively selected. This TCR was recovered from a man aged 18 to 35 in good health. Some clones in this sample may be carry-over from other donors' samples. CDR3 in amino acids: CASSLEVNTGELFF. DNA for the CDR3: TGCGCCAGCAGCTTGGAAGTTAACACCGGGGAGCTGTTTTTT.